The rows below give T cell receptor beta chains drawn from one sample of a study of CD8 T cells in Susac syndrome. Each CDR3 protein is one row after TCRdb ran MiXCR on the immunoSEQ multiplex PCR reads. The data show around 150,000 distinct CDR3 sequences, with roughly 95% seen just once and 0.08% to 0.095% held by the top ten. Sequencing was carried out using CD4+ T cells from PBMCs. These receptors all come from a human donor with multiple sclerosis. CDR3s include the opening cysteine and the closing phenylalanine or tryptophan. The order of the fields is D gene, J gene, clone size, V gene, CDR3 protein, CDR3 DNA. D genes are given only for firm matches. Clone size is given for some rows only: seen once, a few or many times, or a class if the clone is expanded.

D gene: TRBD1; J gene: TRBJ1-2; clone size: -; V gene: TRBV27; CDR3 protein: CASSSRGQENNYGYTF; CDR3 DNA: TGTGCCAGCAGTTCCCGGGGACAGGAGAATAACTATGGCTACACCTTC
D gene: -; J gene: TRBJ2-3; clone size: -; V gene: TRBV3-1; CDR3 protein: CASSYGFYTDTQYF; CDR3 DNA: TGTGCCAGCAGCTACGGGTTTTACACAGATACGCAGTATTTT
D gene: -; J gene: TRBJ1-5; clone size: -; V gene: TRBV28; CDR3 protein: CASRLFSSNQPQHF; CDR3 DNA: TGTGCCAGCAGGCTTTTTAGTAGCAATCAGCCCCAGCATTTT
D gene: -; J gene: TRBJ2-2; clone size: -; V gene: TRBV19; CDR3 protein: CASSRRENTGELFF; CDR3 DNA: TGTGCCAGTAGTAGGCGGGAGAACACCGGGGAGCTGTTTTTT
D gene: -; J gene: TRBJ2-7; clone size: -; V gene: TRBV11-2; CDR3 protein: CASSLGVWGRNDYEQYF; CDR3 DNA: TGTGCCAGCAGCTTAGGGGTATGGGGACGGAACGACTACGAGCAGTACTTC
D gene: -; J gene: TRBJ2-7; clone size: -; V gene: TRBV3-1; CDR3 protein: CASSLDVLRAREQYF; CDR3 DNA: TGTGCCAGCAGCCTCGACGTTCTGCGAGCGAGGGAGCAGTACTTC
D gene: -; J gene: TRBJ2-7; clone size: -; V gene: TRBV5-1; CDR3 protein: CASSMGLSYEQYF; CDR3 DNA: TGCGCCAGCAGCATGGGACTCTCCTACGAGCAGTACTTC
D gene: -; J gene: TRBJ1-4; clone size: -; V gene: TRBV7-9; CDR3 protein: CASSLTTGPLGLFF; CDR3 DNA: TGTGCCAGCAGCTTAACCACAGGACCTCTCGGACTGTTTTTT
D gene: -; J gene: TRBJ1-5; clone size: -; V gene: TRBV28; CDR3 protein: CASISRQNQPQHF; CDR3 DNA: TGTGCCAGCATCTCCAGGCAGAATCAGCCCCAGCATTTT
D gene: -; J gene: TRBJ2-7; clone size: -; V gene: TRBV27; CDR3 protein: CASSLARSPFYEQYF; CDR3 DNA: TGTGCCAGCAGTTTAGCTCGGTCCCCATTCTACGAGCAGTACTTC
D gene: -; J gene: TRBJ2-7; clone size: -; V gene: TRBV4-3; CDR3 protein: CASSQERDFTYEQYF; CDR3 DNA: TGCGCCAGCAGCCAAGAAAGGGACTTTACCTACGAGCAGTACTTC
D gene: TRBD2; J gene: TRBJ2-5; clone size: -; V gene: TRBV5-1; CDR3 protein: CASSLGTGGPETQYF; CDR3 DNA: TGCGCCAGCAGCTTGGGGACGGGAGGACCAGAGACCCAGTACTTC
D gene: -; J gene: TRBJ1-1; clone size: -; V gene: TRBV30; CDR3 protein: CAWSVGRAAFF; CDR3 DNA: TGTGCCTGGAGTGTCGGCAGGGCGGCTTTCTTT
D gene: TRBD2; J gene: TRBJ2-1; clone size: -; V gene: TRBV20-1; CDR3 protein: CSAVGTSGRLNEQFF; CDR3 DNA: TGCAGTGCAGTGGGGACTAGCGGGAGGTTGAATGAGCAGTTCTTC
D gene: -; J gene: TRBJ2-2; clone size: once; V gene: TRBV5-1; CDR3 protein: CASSQTWGGELFF; CDR3 DNA: TGCGCCAGCAGCCAGACATGGGGCGGGGAGCTGTTTTTT
D gene: -; J gene: TRBJ2-2; clone size: -; V gene: TRBV29-1; CDR3 protein: CSVDDSINTGELFF; CDR3 DNA: TGCAGCGTTGACGACAGCATAAACACCGGGGAGCTGTTTTTT
D gene: -; J gene: TRBJ1-2; clone size: -; V gene: TRBV30; CDR3 protein: CAWRGKSKDGYTF; CDR3 DNA: TGTGCCTGGAGGGGCAAAAGTAAGGATGGCTACACCTTC
D gene: -; J gene: TRBJ1-5; clone size: -; V gene: TRBV6-5; CDR3 protein: CASSYSLDGQPQHF; CDR3 DNA: TGTGCCAGCAGTTACTCGTTGGACGGACAGCCCCAGCATTTT
D gene: -; J gene: TRBJ2-6; clone size: -; V gene: TRBV29-1; CDR3 protein: CSVETSSGANVLTF; CDR3 DNA: TGCAGCGTTGAGACTAGCTCTGGGGCCAACGTCCTGACTTTC
D gene: -; J gene: TRBJ2-6; clone size: -; V gene: TRBV5-1; CDR3 protein: CASSGGHHRGANVLTF; CDR3 DNA: TGCGCCAGCAGCGGGGGACACCATAGGGGGGCCAACGTCCTGACTTTC
D gene: -; J gene: TRBJ1-5; clone size: -; V gene: TRBV3-1; CDR3 protein: CASSQVGNQPQHF; CDR3 DNA: TGTGCCAGCAGCCAAGTAGGGAATCAGCCCCAGCATTTT
D gene: TRBD1; J gene: TRBJ2-7; clone size: -; V gene: TRBV7-9; CDR3 protein: CASRPPGTGHEQYF; CDR3 DNA: TGTGCCAGCAGGCCCCCCGGGACAGGGCACGAGCAGTACTTC
D gene: -; J gene: TRBJ2-5; clone size: -; V gene: TRBV6-5; CDR3 protein: CASAKLGSGEETQYF; CDR3 DNA: TGTGCCAGCGCAAAGTTGGGGTCGGGAGAGGAGACCCAGTACTTC
D gene: TRBD2; J gene: TRBJ2-7; clone size: -; V gene: TRBV4-1; CDR3 protein: CASSRLASGISYEQYF; CDR3 DNA: TGCGCCAGCAGCCGGCTCGCTAGCGGCATCTCCTACGAGCAGTACTTC
D gene: TRBD1; J gene: TRBJ1-5; clone size: -; V gene: TRBV30; CDR3 protein: CAWNTGGNQPQHF; CDR3 DNA: TGTGCCTGGAATACAGGGGGCAATCAGCCCCAGCATTTT
D gene: TRBD1; J gene: TRBJ1-5; clone size: -; V gene: TRBV7-2; CDR3 protein: CASSLLTGEQPQHF; CDR3 DNA: TGTGCCAGCAGCTTACTGACAGGGGAGCAGCCCCAGCATTTT
D gene: -; J gene: TRBJ1-5; clone size: -; V gene: TRBV23-1; CDR3 protein: CASSQPGMNGGYSNQPQHF; CDR3 DNA: TGCGCCAGCAGTCAGCCGGGGATGAACGGGGGTTATAGCAATCAGCCCCAGCATTTT
D gene: TRBD2; J gene: TRBJ2-1; clone size: -; V gene: TRBV20-1; CDR3 protein: CSATNPLAGGNNEQFF; CDR3 DNA: TGCAGTGCTACCAACCCCCTAGCGGGAGGAAACAATGAGCAGTTCTTC
D gene: TRBD1; J gene: TRBJ2-7; clone size: few; V gene: TRBV9; CDR3 protein: CASSVGFGDRFYEQYF; CDR3 DNA: TGTGCCAGCAGCGTAGGATTTGGGGACAGGTTCTACGAGCAGTACTTC
D gene: TRBD1; J gene: TRBJ1-1; clone size: -; V gene: TRBV24-1; CDR3 protein: CATMETGSSEAFF; CDR3 DNA: TGTGCCACCATGGAGACAGGGAGCTCCGAAGCTTTCTTT
D gene: -; J gene: TRBJ2-7; clone size: -; V gene: TRBV20-1; CDR3 protein: CSAIAVPEQYF; CDR3 DNA: TGCAGTGCGATTGCTGTACCCGAGCAGTACTTC
D gene: -; J gene: TRBJ2-2; clone size: -; V gene: TRBV7-2; CDR3 protein: CASSFEIVGELFF; CDR3 DNA: TGTGCCAGCAGCTTCGAGATTGTCGGGGAGCTGTTTTTT
D gene: -; J gene: TRBJ1-1; clone size: -; V gene: TRBV29-1; CDR3 protein: CSVDGQLNTEAFF; CDR3 DNA: TGCAGCGTTGATGGGCAGTTAAACACTGAAGCTTTCTTT
D gene: -; J gene: TRBJ2-5; clone size: once; V gene: TRBV27; CDR3 protein: CASTRDGSGTQYF; CDR3 DNA: TGTGCCAGCACCCGAGACGGGTCCGGGACCCAGTACTTC
D gene: -; J gene: TRBJ2-3; clone size: -; V gene: TRBV7-2; CDR3 protein: CASLGTGTDTQYF; CDR3 DNA: TGTGCCAGCCTCGGGACTGGCACAGATACGCAGTATTTT
D gene: TRBD2; J gene: TRBJ2-5; clone size: -; V gene: TRBV5-1; CDR3 protein: CASSSSTGGKTQYF; CDR3 DNA: TGCGCCAGCAGCTCGTCCACGGGGGGAAAGACCCAGTACTTC
D gene: -; J gene: TRBJ2-7; clone size: few; V gene: TRBV12-3/TRBV12-4; CDR3 protein: CASSPGYEQYF; CDR3 DNA: TGTGCCAGCAGTCCCGGTTACGAGCAGTACTTC
D gene: -; J gene: TRBJ2-3; clone size: -; V gene: TRBV29-1; CDR3 protein: CSVEDMGLTQYF; CDR3 DNA: TGCAGCGTTGAAGATATGGGGCTAACGCAGTATTTT
D gene: -; J gene: TRBJ1-3; clone size: -; V gene: TRBV5-4; CDR3 protein: CASSPESPGPGNTIYF; CDR3 DNA: TGTGCCAGCAGCCCAGAAAGCCCAGGGCCTGGAAACACCATATATTTT
D gene: TRBD2; J gene: TRBJ2-1; clone size: -; V gene: TRBV5-4; CDR3 protein: CASSLGGSGRAWDNEQFF; CDR3 DNA: TGTGCCAGCAGCTTGGGTGGTAGCGGGAGGGCCTGGGACAATGAGCAGTTCTTC
D gene: TRBD1; J gene: TRBJ1-2; clone size: -; V gene: TRBV28; CDR3 protein: CAAGVLAGGLLYGYTF; CDR3 DNA: TGTGCCGCCGGAGTGTTGGCAGGGGGCCTTCTTTATGGCTACACCTTC
D gene: -; J gene: TRBJ2-3; clone size: -; V gene: TRBV15; CDR3 protein: CATRSGVGDTQYF; CDR3 DNA: TGTGCCACCAGATCTGGAGTTGGAGATACGCAGTATTTT
D gene: TRBD2; J gene: TRBJ2-1; clone size: -; V gene: TRBV5-1; CDR3 protein: CASSGGTSGSRDEQFF; CDR3 DNA: TGCGCCAGCAGCGGGGGGACTAGCGGGAGTAGGGATGAGCAGTTCTTC
D gene: -; J gene: TRBJ1-3; clone size: -; V gene: TRBV9; CDR3 protein: CASSVGVPSSGGNTIYF; CDR3 DNA: TGTGCCAGCAGCGTAGGAGTTCCCAGCTCCGGTGGAAACACCATATATTTT
D gene: -; J gene: TRBJ2-7; clone size: once; V gene: TRBV11-2; CDR3 protein: CASSAQDYEQYF; CDR3 DNA: TGTGCCAGCAGCGCGCAGGACTACGAGCAGTACTTC
D gene: TRBD2; J gene: TRBJ2-7; clone size: few; V gene: TRBV6-1; CDR3 protein: CASSREGGLAYEQYF; CDR3 DNA: TGTGCCAGCAGCCGGGAGGGGGGACTAGCCTACGAGCAGTACTTC
D gene: -; J gene: TRBJ2-1; clone size: -; V gene: TRBV3-1; CDR3 protein: CASSQGEGPSYNEQFF; CDR3 DNA: TGTGCCAGCAGCCAGGGCGAGGGGCCCTCCTACAATGAGCAGTTCTTC
D gene: -; J gene: TRBJ2-5; clone size: -; V gene: TRBV10-3; CDR3 protein: CAISESRGQETQYF; CDR3 DNA: TGTGCCATCAGTGAGTCGCGGGGCCAAGAGACCCAGTACTTC
D gene: -; J gene: TRBJ2-5; clone size: -; V gene: TRBV2; CDR3 protein: CASSVESRETQYF; CDR3 DNA: TGTGCCAGCAGTGTCGAGAGTCGGGAGACCCAGTACTTC
D gene: TRBD2; J gene: TRBJ2-3; clone size: -; V gene: TRBV5-5; CDR3 protein: CASSTSGSVPRDTQYF; CDR3 DNA: TGTGCCAGCAGCACTAGCGGGAGTGTCCCCAGAGATACGCAGTATTTT
D gene: TRBD1; J gene: TRBJ1-2; clone size: -; V gene: TRBV29-1; CDR3 protein: CSSRQGNYGYTF; CDR3 DNA: TGCAGCTCAAGACAGGGGAACTATGGCTACACCTTC
D gene: -; J gene: TRBJ1-2; clone size: few; V gene: TRBV27; CDR3 protein: CASSPRGNYGYTF; CDR3 DNA: TGTGCCAGCAGTCCTCGGGGTAACTATGGCTACACCTTC
D gene: -; J gene: TRBJ1-1; clone size: -; V gene: TRBV12-3/TRBV12-4; CDR3 protein: CASSFRAKTEAFF; CDR3 DNA: TGTGCCAGCAGTTTCAGGGCTAAAACTGAAGCTTTCTTT
D gene: TRBD1; J gene: TRBJ2-7; clone size: -; V gene: TRBV20-1; CDR3 protein: CSARPSAGGGQGLGEQYF; CDR3 DNA: TGCAGTGCTAGACCTTCCGCCGGAGGGGGACAGGGGTTAGGAGAGCAGTACTTC
D gene: -; J gene: TRBJ1-5; clone size: -; V gene: TRBV6-5; CDR3 protein: CASSSQGLQPQHF; CDR3 DNA: TGTGCCAGCAGCTCACAGGGACTACAGCCCCAGCATTTT
D gene: -; J gene: TRBJ1-1; clone size: -; V gene: TRBV18; CDR3 protein: CASSRQERNTEAFF; CDR3 DNA: TGTGCCAGCTCGCGACAGGAGAGGAACACTGAAGCTTTCTTT
D gene: -; J gene: TRBJ2-5; clone size: -; V gene: TRBV11-2; CDR3 protein: CASSLVGGGVETQYF; CDR3 DNA: TGTGCCAGCAGCTTAGTAGGAGGGGGAGTGGAGACCCAGTACTTC